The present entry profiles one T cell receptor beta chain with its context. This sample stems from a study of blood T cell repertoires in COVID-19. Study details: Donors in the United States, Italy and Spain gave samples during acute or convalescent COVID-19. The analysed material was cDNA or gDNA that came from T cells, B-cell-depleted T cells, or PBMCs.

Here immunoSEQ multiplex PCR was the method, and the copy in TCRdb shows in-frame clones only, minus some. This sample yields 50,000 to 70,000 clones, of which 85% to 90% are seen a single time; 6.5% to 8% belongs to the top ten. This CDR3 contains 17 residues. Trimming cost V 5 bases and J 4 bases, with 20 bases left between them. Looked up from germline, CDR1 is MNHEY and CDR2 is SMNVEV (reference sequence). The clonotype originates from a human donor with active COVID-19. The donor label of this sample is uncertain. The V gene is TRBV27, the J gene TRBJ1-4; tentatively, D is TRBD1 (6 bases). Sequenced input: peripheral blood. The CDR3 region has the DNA TGTGCCAGCAGTAGACGGGTTGGGGGCGTCGGTAATGAAAAACTGTTTTTT. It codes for CASSRRVGGVGNEKLFF.